The clone carrying this T cell receptor (beta chain) was counted many times. This sample is part of a study of T cells in Graves' hyperthyroidism and ophthalmopathy. Researchers amplified the TCR beta CDR3 regions from RNA transcripts. HTBI primers drove first-round RT-PCR of the TCR CDR3. TCRdb fed the multiplex PCR reads into MiXCR, producing one record per CDR3 protein. The table shows about 200,000 distinct CDR3 sequences, with about a sixth occurring only once. V gave up 4 bases and J gave up 0 bases, with 11 bases separating them. CDR3 length equals 15 residues. Per the germline V gene, CDR1 is SGHTA and CDR2 is FQGNSA.

Input material: blood. This receptor was identified in a woman aged 50 to 60 with Graves' hyperthyroidism. The V call is TRBV7-2, the J call TRBJ2-3; D may be TRBD2 (6 bases). The CDR3: CASSSADYSTDTQYF. The CDR3 DNA reads TGTGCCAGCAGCTCCGCGGACTATAGCACAGATACGCAGTATTTT. Supplemented by reference TRBV7-2 and TRBJ2-3, the full variable domain reads GAGVSQSPSNKVTEKGKDVELRCDPISGHTALYWYRQSLGQGLEFLIYFQGNSAPDKSGLPSDRFSAERTGGSVSTLTIQRTQQEDSAVYLCASSSADYSTDTQYFGPGTRLTVL.